This TCR beta chain was recorded in a study of tumor-infiltrating lymphocytes in localized non-small cell lung cancer. Study-level information: Each patient gave resected tumor and non-adjacent uninvolved lung tissue. Findings and caveats of the study: Compared with uninvolved lung, tumors showed higher T cell infiltration by TCRbeta sequencing. Different pieces of the same tissue were used for each assay. No link was found between tumor T-cell fraction and recurrence-free survival.

This clone was detected only a few times. Its antigen is undetermined. TCRdb's table, derived via immunoSEQ multiplex PCR, lists solely in-frame clones and lacks some. The data hold tens of thousands of clones, with about two thirds observed a single time. This clonotype was obtained from a human donor with non-small cell lung cancer. Material for sequencing was lung tumor tissue.

This CDR3 reads CASSSSIGGNQPQHF. In DNA, the CDR3 is TGTGCCAGCAGCTCTTCAATAGGGGGCAATCAGCCCCAGCATTTT. V is TRBV7-6 and J is TRBJ1-5; a possible D gene is TRBD1 (5 bases). Per germline, CDR1 SGHVS and CDR2 FNYEAQ. The CDR3 extends over 15 amino acids. Trimming stripped 4 bases from V and 2 bases from J, with 12 bases between.